Listed below are T cell receptor beta chains from one sample, sequenced in a study of T cells in Graves' hyperthyroidism and ophthalmopathy. TCRdb ran MiXCR on the multiplex PCR reads and lists one entry per CDR3 protein. The table records 400,000 to 600,000 distinct CDR3 sequences, less than 25% of them present only once. Material for sequencing was blood. The receptors derive from a man younger than 30 with Graves' hyperthyroidism. The CDR3 runs from the conserved cysteine through the conserved F or W. Each record gives: V gene, clone size, J gene, D gene, CDR3 DNA, CDR3 protein. D genes are given only for firm matches. Size tells how often a clone was seen (once, few, many) or the class of an expanded clone, and some rows leave it out.

v_call: TRBV28; clone_size: .; j_call: TRBJ2-2; d_call: .; cdr3_nt: TGTGCCAGCAGTTTAATTACGGGGCTAAAGAACACCGGGGAGCTGTTTTTT; cdr3_aa: CASSLITGLKNTGELFF
v_call: TRBV25-1; clone_size: many; j_call: TRBJ2-7; d_call: TRBD1; cdr3_nt: TGTGCCAGCAGTGGGGACAGGGGGGTGCAGTACTTC; cdr3_aa: CASSGDRGVQYF
v_call: TRBV30; clone_size: few; j_call: TRBJ1-1; d_call: .; cdr3_nt: TGTGCCTGGAGTGTCATACAGGGTATGACTTTCTTT; cdr3_aa: CAWSVIQGMTFF
v_call: TRBV29-1; clone_size: few; j_call: TRBJ2-4; d_call: .; cdr3_nt: TGCAGCGCCGAGATACAGGGAGACAAAAACATTCAGTACTTC; cdr3_aa: CSAEIQGDKNIQYF
v_call: TRBV28; clone_size: many; j_call: TRBJ1-1; d_call: .; cdr3_nt: TGTGCCAGCAGTTTCGTCCAGACGAACACTGAAGCTTTCTTT; cdr3_aa: CASSFVQTNTEAFF
v_call: TRBV12-3/TRBV12-4; clone_size: many; j_call: TRBJ1-6; d_call: .; cdr3_nt: TGTGCCAGCAGTTTTGGGCAGTATAATTCACCCCTCCACTTT; cdr3_aa: CASSFGQYNSPLHF
v_call: TRBV6-5; clone_size: few; j_call: TRBJ2-7; d_call: .; cdr3_nt: TGTGCCAGCAGTTACTCGATCCAACAGGGACCCTACGAGCAGTACTTC; cdr3_aa: CASSYSIQQGPYEQYF
v_call: TRBV2; clone_size: .; j_call: TRBJ1-2; d_call: .; cdr3_nt: TGTGCCAGCAGTGTCGTCAGTCGGCTCTCCTATGGCTACACCTTC; cdr3_aa: CASSVVSRLSYGYTF
v_call: TRBV6-1; clone_size: .; j_call: TRBJ2-5; d_call: TRBD1; cdr3_nt: TGTGCCAGCAGTGATAGGGACAGGGGTGAGACCCAGTACTTC; cdr3_aa: CASSDRDRGETQYF
v_call: TRBV12-3/TRBV12-4; clone_size: many; j_call: TRBJ2-5; d_call: .; cdr3_nt: TGTGCCAGCAGTTCACGACGGGTGGCCCAGTACTTC; cdr3_aa: CASSSRRVAQYF
v_call: TRBV28; clone_size: many; j_call: TRBJ2-7; d_call: TRBD1; cdr3_nt: TGTGCCAGCAGTTTTGGGTCAGGGGGCAGGCACGAGCAGTACTTC; cdr3_aa: CASSFGSGGRHEQYF
v_call: TRBV24-1; clone_size: .; j_call: TRBJ1-5; d_call: TRBD1; cdr3_nt: TGTGCCACCAGTGGCCCCGGGACAGGGACCAATCAGCCCCAGCATTTT; cdr3_aa: CATSGPGTGTNQPQHF
v_call: TRBV27; clone_size: many; j_call: TRBJ1-1; d_call: .; cdr3_nt: TGTGCCAGCAGTTTAGGAAACCCACTGAACACTGAAGCTTTCTTT; cdr3_aa: CASSLGNPLNTEAFF